Within the sample, the clone carrying this T cell receptor (beta chain) is large. The data were obtained in a study of tumour-infiltrating T cells in Burkitt lymphoma. Across the whole study: Repertoire clonality predicted overall and progression-free survival.

The V gene's germline CDR1 is PRHDT and CDR2 FYEKMQ (reference sequence). With 6 bases clipped from V and 2 bases from J, the junction kept 14 bases outside the gene matches. The CDR3 consists of 18 residues. The assay was immunoSEQ multiplex PCR, and TCRdb's table has in-frame clones only and misses some. This table has about 5,600 clones, about 16% appearing once. This TCR was sampled from a human donor with diffuse large B-cell lymphoma. Sequencing was performed on tumor tissue. The chain recombines TRBV13 with TRBJ2-5, with 11 bases identical to TRBD2. CDR3 nucleotides: TGTGCCAGCAGTAAGGCGGCTAGCGGGAGGTGGGGGCAAGAGACCCAGTACTTC. It yields the protein CASSKAASGRWGQETQYF.